Listed here is a single T cell receptor (beta chain). This clonotype occurred many times. Its antigen remains unidentified. No per-base quality is available; no much larger clone lies one base away. Sequenced on an Illumina HiSeq 2500. Quantitative 5'-RACE with molecular barcodes was used to prepare TCR beta libraries. The authors' pipeline ran thus. A new computational method, built on a probabilistic model of VDJ rearrangement, was used to identify disease-linked TCR variants. Using fastp trimming at Q25 and MiXCR clonotype assembly, TCRdb reanalyzed the public sequencing data and kept in-frame beta chains. Each CDR3 protein gets just one entry, which takes the most common genes and DNA from the rows behind it. In this record, the V and J calls reflect TCRdb's handling and not the investigators' own analysis. The sample records 150,000 to 200,000 distinct CDR3 sequences, around 20% of which are singletons. The ten largest clones represent 7.8% of the sample.

The data originate from a study of CD8 T cells in ankylosing spondylitis (dated by TCRdb to about 2017). Regarding the research as a whole: To find TCR variants linked to disease, the study profiled T cell receptor beta repertoires in ankylosing spondylitis patients and healthy donors. In total, the full study cohort was made up of 85 to 140 healthy donors and 25 ankylosing spondylitis patients. Peripheral blood samples were taken, and synovial fluid was additionally collected from ankylosing spondylitis patients.

Paper-wide results and their limitations: Some motif variants had previously been reported in the synovial fluid and blood of reactive arthritis patients, which suggests shared mechanisms of disease initiation. The disease-linked clones were reported to be significantly enriched in matched synovial fluid samples from ankylosing spondylitis patients. Blood from ankylosing spondylitis patients appeared to be characterized by a TCR beta motif composed of roughly 8 highly homologous amino acid variants. A CD8+ phenotype was shown by the disease-linked clones, which were found at relatively low frequencies in peripheral blood.

This TCR derives from a male donor with ankylosing spondylitis or in good health (not recorded which). What was sequenced was blood, either unsorted or a sorted T cell fraction (not recorded which).

The CDR3 loop reads CASSYSGGADTQYF. The DNA reads TGTGCCAGCAGTTATAGCGGGGGGGCAGATACGCAGTATTTT. This chain is built from TRBV12-3 or TRBV12-4 and TRBJ2-3, with TRBD2 identical over 11 junction bases. Compared with germline, V lacks 4 bases and J lacks 4 bases; bases without a gene match: 1. The CDR3, cysteine through phenylalanine, is 14 amino acids long. Only CDR3 DNA is held: 42 bases, read in frame from base 1.